A single sample gave rise to the 21 T cell receptor beta chains below, sequenced in a study of blood T cell repertoires in COVID-19. The method was immunoSEQ multiplex PCR; TCRdb's version includes in-frame clones alone and lacks a portion of them. Here the sample spans over 10,000 clones, 71% being singletons. The sample taken for sequencing was peripheral blood. All receptors derive from a man aged 55 to 70 with COVID-19, enrolled during active disease.

This chain connects TRBV5-1 to TRBJ2-6; 8 bases match TRBD1. Germline V gene sequence: CDR1 SGHRS, CDR2 YFSETQ. This CDR3 contains 16 residues. The J segment lost 4 bases and the V segment lost 5 bases, leaving 8 bases of the junction unmatched. The CDR3 protein is CASRGQVSSGANVLTF. The DNA of the CDR3 is TGCGCCAGCAGGGGACAGGTCTCCTCCGGGGCCAACGTCCTGACTTTC.

The gene calls are TRBV24-1 and TRBJ2-5; 9 bases line up with TRBD1. The CDR3 runs to 15 residues. Germline V gene lookup returns CDR1 KGHDR and CDR2 SFDVKD. V was pared by 4 bases and J by 5 bases, with 7 bases of the junction left unmatched. CDR3 in amino acids: CATSEITGGGETQYF. The CDR3 DNA follows: TGTGCCACCAGTGAGATAACAGGGGGCGGCGAGACCCAGTACTTC.

V gene TRBV2 combines with J gene TRBJ2-1; TRBD2 matches 8 bases. Looked up from germline, CDR1 is SNHLY and CDR2 is FYNNEI. This CDR3 spans 13 amino acids. Trimming at V came to 5 bases and at J to 6 bases, leaving 3 bases not matched to a gene. The CDR3 sequence is CASSIGLANEQFF. The CDR3 DNA reads TGTGCCAGCAGTATCGGACTAGCCAATGAGCAGTTCTTC.

This clone was recorded a few times. The rearrangement joins TRBV4-3 to TRBJ2-2; D may be TRBD2 (5 bases). Looked up from germline, CDR1 is LGHNA and CDR2 is YSLEER. The length of the CDR3 is 18 residues. V lost 0 bases to trimming and J lost 2 bases, with 16 bases between them. The CDR3 DNA is TGCGCCAGCAGCCAAGAGACCTTAGCGCCTATAAACACCGGGGAGCTGTTTTTT. It translates to CASSQETLAPINTGELFF.

The genes are TRBV3-1 (or the pseudogene TRBV3-2) and TRBJ1-6; D remains unclear. The ends were cut back, 0 bases at V and 10 bases at J, with 13 bases in the middle. This CDR3 has 15 amino acids. Germline CDR1 LGHDT, CDR2 YNNKEL (reference sequence). The CDR3 sequence: CASSQEGSGVSPLHF. The CDR3 DNA sequence: TGTGCCAGCAGCCAAGAGGGTTCAGGCGTATCACCCCTCCACTTT.

The V and J genes are TRBV5-4 and TRBJ2-3; TRBD2 matches at 8 bases. With 0 bases clipped from V and 3 bases from J, the junction kept 15 bases outside the gene matches. The V gene's germline CDR1 is SGHNT and CDR2 YYREEE (reference sequence). CDR3 length equals 19 residues. Here the CDR3 DNA reads TGTGCCAGCAGCTTGGGAGCGGCGGGGGGACATCGGCATACAGATACGCAGTATTTT. Translating gives CASSLGAAGGHRHTDTQYF.

The V gene is TRBV11-2, the J gene TRBJ2-2, with 8 bases that match TRBD2. V lost 5 bases and J lost 4; bases outside the gene matches: 6. The CDR3 runs to 15 residues. Germline values: CDR1 SGHAT, CDR2 FQNNGV. The CDR3 protein is CASSRGGLPTGELFF. The CDR3 DNA sequence: TGTGCCAGCAGCCGGGGGGGGCTGCCCACCGGGGAGCTGTTTTTT.

The sample holds a few counts of this clone. CDR3 protein: CASSLGTPLDTEAFF. In DNA, the CDR3 is TGTGCCAGCAGCCTTGGGACTCCTTTAGACACTGAAGCTTTCTTT. The chain joins TRBV11-3 to TRBJ1-1; maybe TRBD1 (5 bases). The ends were cut back, 5 bases at V and 3 bases at J, with 16 bases in the middle. Germline V gives CDR1 SGHNT, CDR2 YENEEA. The CDR3 is 15 residues long. Drawing the rest from reference TRBV11-3 and TRBJ1-1, the complete variable domain is EAGVVQSPRYKIIEKKQPVAFWCNPISGHNTLYWYLQNLGQGPELLIRYENEEAVDDSQLPKDRFSAERLKGVDSTLKIQPAELGDSAVYLCASSLGTPLDTEAFFGQGTRLTVV.

This chain joins TRBV19 and TRBJ1-5; TRBD1 agrees at 8 bases. The V gene's germline CDR1 is LNHDA and CDR2 SQIVND (reference sequence). V lost 7 bases, J lost 7 bases, and 9 bases stayed unmatched. The CDR3 extends over 14 amino acids. The CDR3 DNA sequence: TGTGCCAGTAATCCTACAGGGGGGCGACAGCCCCAGCATTTT. Protein sequence: CASNPTGGRQPQHF.

Concerning this clone: The same CDR3 can be traced to other DNA sequences in this sample. The rearrangement uses TRBV19 and TRBJ2-1, with D maybe TRBD2 (7 bases). V lost 4 bases and J 5 bases, leaving 12 bases between the germline ends. CDR1 and CDR2 (germline): LNHDA, SQIVND (reference sequence). This CDR3 has 14 amino acids. CDR3 sequence (DNA): TGTGCCAGTAGTAGGGGGGGCCGAAACAATGAGCAGTTCTTC. Protein sequence: CASSRGGRNNEQFF.

This clone was found a few times. The chain links TRBV7-2 to TRBJ1-2, with D possibly matching TRBD1 (5 bases). Germline CDR1 is SGHTA and CDR2 is FQGNSA. This CDR3 is 14 amino acids long. V lost 4 bases, J lost 4 bases, and 13 bases lay in between. This CDR3 is CASSYDSHLYGYTF. In nucleotides, the CDR3 is TGTGCCAGCAGCTATGACAGTCATCTCTATGGCTACACCTTC.

Only a few counts were recorded for this clone. The DNA for the CDR3 is TGTGCCAGCAGCGACCAGGGTATACCCGGGGAGCTGTTTTTT. As protein: CASSDQGIPGELFF. The chain combines TRBV27 with TRBJ2-2, with D possibly being TRBD1 (5 bases). Germline V gene sequence: CDR1 MNHEY, CDR2 SMNVEV (reference sequence). The length of the CDR3 is 14 residues. V was shortened by 6 bases and J by 6 bases, with 14 bases between the two germline ends.

V usage is TRBV5-1 and J usage is TRBJ2-2; D perhaps matches TRBD1 (5 bases). Trimming removed 6 bases at V and 1 base at J, with 13 bases between. Germline-derived CDR1 and CDR2 are SGHRS and YFSETQ. The CDR3 is 15 residues long. In DNA, the CDR3 is TGCGCCAGCAAAGAGGACACCCGGAACACCGGGGAGCTGTTTTTT. Amino acids: CASKEDTRNTGELFF.

The chain employs TRBV18 and TRBJ1-5; D not resolved. Trimming cost V 3 bases and J 4 bases, with 7 bases left between them. CDR3 length: 13 amino acids. The V gene's germline CDR1 is KGHSH and CDR2 LQKENI. In nucleotides, the CDR3 is TGTGCCAGCTCACCTGGGCCAAATCAGCCCCAGCATTTT. It encodes CASSPGPNQPQHF. Filled out from reference TRBV18 and TRBJ1-5, the complete variable domain reads NAGVMQNPRHLVRRRGQEARLRCSPMKGHSHVYWYRQLPEEGLKFMVYLQKENIIDESGMPKERFSAEFPKEGPSILRIQQVVRGDSAAYFCASSPGPNQPQHFGDGTRLSIL.

The CDR3 bases are TGTGCCAGCAGCTTAGGAACAGGGAGACCTGGAAACACCATATATTTT. Residues: CASSLGTGRPGNTIYF. V gene TRBV7-9 combines with J gene TRBJ1-3; tentative D call: TRBD1 (6 bases). V dropped 1 base and J dropped 2 bases, with 12 bases sitting between them. This CDR3 comprises 16 residues. The germline V gene encodes CDR1 SEHNR and CDR2 FQNEAQ (reference sequence).

The V call is TRBV19, the J call TRBJ2-1; 7 bases fit TRBD1. Germline CDR1 LNHDA, CDR2 SQIVND (reference sequence). With V trimmed by 3 bases and J by 1 base, 3 bases remained unmatched. The CDR3 contains 15 residues. The DNA of the CDR3 is TGTGCCAGTAGTATTCGGGGACAGTCCTACAATGAGCAGTTCTTC. This codes for CASSIRGQSYNEQFF. Combining the CDR3 with reference TRBV19 and TRBJ2-1 gives the whole variable domain DGGITQSPKYLFRKEGQNVTLSCEQNLNHDAMYWYRQDPGQGLRLIYYSQIVNDFQKGDIAEGYSVSREKKESFPLTVTSAQKNPTAFYLCASSIRGQSYNEQFFGPGTRLTVL.

V and J are TRBV3-1 (or the pseudogene TRBV3-2) and TRBJ2-2; 12 positions match TRBD2. The V segment lost 4 bases and the J segment 4 bases; nucleotides outside the gene matches: 4. CDR1 is LGHDT, CDR2 YNNKEL, per germline (reference sequence). The CDR3 runs to 16 residues. The CDR3 loop is CASSRRTSGATGELFF. The CDR3 DNA follows: TGTGCCAGCAGCCGACGGACTAGCGGGGCCACCGGGGAGCTGTTTTTT.

This chain links TRBV28 with TRBJ2-3; possibly TRBD2 for D (6 bases). Germline-derived CDR1 and CDR2 are MDHEN and SYDVKM. V was pared by 3 bases and J by 6 bases, with 10 bases between. This CDR3 is 13 amino acids long. As DNA, the CDR3 is TGTGCCAGCAGTTTGGGGGGTGAGGATACGCAGTATTTT. Residues: CASSLGGEDTQYF.

This clone showed up just a few times. V usage is TRBV28 and J usage is TRBJ1-5; D is possibly TRBD1 (6 bases). Per germline, CDR1 MDHEN and CDR2 SYDVKM. CDR3 length: 15 amino acids. Trimming removed 5 bases at V and 0 bases at J, with 11 bases between. As DNA, the CDR3 is TGTGCCAGCAGTACGGACAGCTATAGCAATCAGCCCCAGCATTTT. This translates into CASSTDSYSNQPQHF.

This clone was seen only a few times. V and J are TRBV11-3 and TRBJ2-2; D unclear. The germline gives CDR1 SGHNT, CDR2 YENEEA. The V end lost 0 bases, the J end lost 1 base, and 6 bases lay between the germline ends. The CDR3 consists of 15 residues. In nucleotides, the CDR3 is TGTGCCAGCAGCTTAGAACACCTGAACACCGGGGAGCTGTTTTTT. It is translated as CASSLEHLNTGELFF. Drawing the rest from reference TRBV11-3 and TRBJ2-2, the complete variable domain is EAGVVQSPRYKIIEKKQPVAFWCNPISGHNTLYWYLQNLGQGPELLIRYENEEAVDDSQLPKDRFSAERLKGVDSTLKIQPAELGDSAVYLCASSLEHLNTGELFFGEGSRLTVL.

There are a few counts of this clone. The chain employs TRBV6-5 and TRBJ1-5; 8 positions match TRBD1. The CDR3 is 15 residues long. In germline, CDR1 is MNHEY, CDR2 SVGAGI. V dropped 8 bases and J dropped 0; count of bases not matched to a gene: 6. The DNA for the CDR3 is TGTGCCAGCGGTACAGGGGGGAATAGCAATCAGCCCCAGCATTTT. It encodes CASGTGGNSNQPQHF.